This T cell receptor beta chain was documented in a study of T cells in Graves' hyperthyroidism and ophthalmopathy. This clonotype was counted only a few times. RNA transcripts yielded amplified TCR beta CDR3 regions. With the HTBI primer set, the TCR CDR3 went through a first round of RT-PCR. Each CDR3 protein is one row after TCRdb ran MiXCR on the multiplex PCR reads. Of 300,000 to 400,000 distinct CDR3 sequences in the sample, approximately 13% were seen once. The ends were cut back, 6 bases at V and 6 bases at J, with 20 bases in the middle. The length of the CDR3 is 16 residues. Germline V CDR1 and CDR2: SGHDN, FVKESK.

The clonotype originates from a woman aged 18-29 years with Graves' hyperthyroidism. This sequence joins TRBV14 and TRBJ1-4; tentative D call: TRBD1 (6 bases). The sequenced sample was blood. The CDR3 here is CASSLGGLGPYEKLFF. CDR3 sequence (DNA): TGTGCCAGCAGTCTCGGGGGGCTTGGCCCCTATGAAAAACTGTTTTTT.